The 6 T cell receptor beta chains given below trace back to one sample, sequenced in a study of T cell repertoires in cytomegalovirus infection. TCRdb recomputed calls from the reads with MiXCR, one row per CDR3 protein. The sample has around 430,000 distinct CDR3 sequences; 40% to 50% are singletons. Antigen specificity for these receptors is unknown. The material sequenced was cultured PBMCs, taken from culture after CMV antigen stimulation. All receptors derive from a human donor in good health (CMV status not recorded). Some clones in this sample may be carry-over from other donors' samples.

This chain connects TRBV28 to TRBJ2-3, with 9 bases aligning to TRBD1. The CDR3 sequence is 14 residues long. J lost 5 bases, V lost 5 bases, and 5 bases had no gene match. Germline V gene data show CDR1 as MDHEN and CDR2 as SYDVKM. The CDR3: CASSKQGAGDTQYF. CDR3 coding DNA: TGTGCCAGCAGTAAACAGGGGGCAGGAGATACGCAGTATTTT. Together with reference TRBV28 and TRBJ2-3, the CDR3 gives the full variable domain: DVKVTQSSRYLVKRTGEKVFLECVQDMDHENMFWYRQDPGLGLRLIYFSYDVKMKEKGDIPEGYSVSREKKERFSLILESASTNQTSMYLCASSKQGAGDTQYFGPGTRLTVL.

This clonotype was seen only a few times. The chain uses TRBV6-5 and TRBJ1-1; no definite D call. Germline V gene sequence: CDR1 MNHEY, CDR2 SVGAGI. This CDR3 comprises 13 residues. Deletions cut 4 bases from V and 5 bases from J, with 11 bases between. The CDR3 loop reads CASSSQVRTEAFF. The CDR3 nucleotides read TGTGCCAGCAGTTCCCAAGTGCGGACTGAAGCTTTCTTT.

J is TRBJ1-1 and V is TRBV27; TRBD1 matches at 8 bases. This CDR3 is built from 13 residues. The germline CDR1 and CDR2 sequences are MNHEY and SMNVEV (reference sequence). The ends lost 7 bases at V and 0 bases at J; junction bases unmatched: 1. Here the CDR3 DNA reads TGTGCCAGCAAGGACAGGGTGAACACTGAAGCTTTCTTT. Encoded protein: CASKDRVNTEAFF.

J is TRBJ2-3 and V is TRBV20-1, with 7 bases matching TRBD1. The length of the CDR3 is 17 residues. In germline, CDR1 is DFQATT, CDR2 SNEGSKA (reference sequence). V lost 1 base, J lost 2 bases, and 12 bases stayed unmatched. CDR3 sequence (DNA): TGCAGTGCTAGAGGGGGATGGGGGCAGGGGGTCACAGATACGCAGTATTTT. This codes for CSARGGWGQGVTDTQYF.

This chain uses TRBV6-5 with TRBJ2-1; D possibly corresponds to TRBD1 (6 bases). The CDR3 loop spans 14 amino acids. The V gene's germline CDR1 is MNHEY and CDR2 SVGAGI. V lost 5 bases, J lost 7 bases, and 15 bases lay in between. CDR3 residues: CASSKQGFLNEQFF. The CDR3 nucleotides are TGTGCCAGCAGTAAACAGGGATTCCTGAATGAGCAGTTCTTC.

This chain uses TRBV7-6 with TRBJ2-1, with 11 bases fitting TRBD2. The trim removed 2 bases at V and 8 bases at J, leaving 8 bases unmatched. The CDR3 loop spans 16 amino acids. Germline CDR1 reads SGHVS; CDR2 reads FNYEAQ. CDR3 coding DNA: TGTGCCAGCAGCTTATTAGCGGGAGGGCCGGGGGATGAGCAGTTCTTC. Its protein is CASSLLAGGPGDEQFF.